This T cell receptor beta chain was sequenced in a study of shared clonotypes between healthy human individuals. Overall study context: Donors had three CD4 naive, three CD4 memory, two CD8 naive and one CD8 memory plate apiece. Overall study findings and caveats: The study found lower generation probabilities in non-shared clonotypes than in those shared by all four donors.

Every immunoSEQ plate was one replicate of a subset's evenly spread DNA. Sequenced by immunoSEQ multiplex PCR; TCRdb stores in-frame clones only, minus some. Seen here are under 1,100,000 clones, around 74% observed once, and the top ten hold approximately 1.5%. As regards this clone: The antigen is unknown.

Donors had no recently reported acute infections or vaccinations and were HIV-negative. The CDR3 loop spans 14 amino acids. The germline V gene has CDR1 SGHRS and CDR2 YFSETQ. V lost 4 bases and J lost 6; bases outside the gene matches: 7. The chain couples TRBV5-1 to TRBJ2-7; 10 bases agree with TRBD1. This TCR derives from a man aged 18 to 30 in good health. The sample comprised memory CD4+ T cells sorted from blood. Stated subset: CD45RA-negative fraction. CDR3 amino acids: CASSRRDRGGEQYF. Written as DNA, the CDR3 is TGCGCCAGCAGCCGCCGGGACAGGGGAGGCGAGCAGTACTTC.